The sequence of this T cell receptor (beta chain) was determined in a study of T cells in Graves' hyperthyroidism and ophthalmopathy (dated 2019 in TCRdb). In terms of the full investigation: Peripheral blood was sampled at the time of initial diagnosis, prior to any treatment. According to the paper, TCR Vbeta CDR3 sequencing was carried out on approximately 140 peripheral blood samples, which came from fewer than 50 ophthalmopathy, under 80 hyperthyroidism and roughly 17 progressor patients. The study also compared thyroid tissue and blood T-cell repertoires from roughly six Graves' hyperthyroidism patients. For training and testing, the 80 to 100 patients in the discovery cohort were randomly divided in a 7:3 ratio. After sampling, hyperthyroidism patients received methimazole starting at 30 mg daily, and ophthalmopathy patients received high-dose intravenous methylprednisolone. To identify TCR V-J signatures that set the groups apart, the researchers used a discovery cohort of 90 to 100 patients, made up of some 41 with Graves' ophthalmopathy and some 60 with stable Graves' hyperthyroidism. Prospective prediction of ophthalmopathy was tested in an independent validation cohort consisting of roughly 20 hyperthyroidism patients and approximately 16 patients who later progressed to ophthalmopathy. General study outcomes and caveats: A 13 V-J signature model separated ophthalmopathy from stable hyperthyroidism, with around 91% sensitivity and around 84% specificity in cross-validation and 80%/75% in testing. In validation, the model predicted progression to ophthalmopathy with approximately 69% sensitivity and around 72% specificity, a median of around 6.6 months before onset. Sample size was not statistically predetermined, and investigators were not blinded to group allocation. Blood samples also contained most of the expanded thyroid clonotypes (frequency above 0.001), which suggests that blood repertoires may reflect thyroid immune responses.

Amplification of TCR beta CDR3 regions was carried out from RNA transcripts. The first round of RT-PCR for the TCR CDR3 was performed with the HTBI primer set and the Qiagen OneStep RT-PCR kit. The libraries were constructed in a second round of multiplex PCR and then size-selected and purified. The libraries were sequenced on an Illumina HiSeq2000 using paired-end 100 bp reads. For the original study's pipeline: SOAPnuke was used to process the raw data, throwing out any read that contained adapters or uncalled bases, had a mean Phred below 15, or lacked an exact constant-primer or identifier match. COPE v1.2.5 was used to merge high-quality paired reads, and clonotypes were defined as unique nucleotide sequences. MiTCR v1.1 was used to align the clonotypes against IMGT TRBV, TRBD and TRBJ reference segments. Analysis was restricted to V-J combinations with a frequency above 0.0001, which covered roughly 99% of repertoires. A TCS score was defined as the ratio of F50 (clonal expansion) to E x V (chaos), with BLOSUM62-based TCRdist applied between CDR3 peptides within each V-J. Welch's t-statistics and random forest reduced roughly 540 V-J features to roughly 13, which were used in a naive Bayes classifier (R e1071). TCRdb cleaned the public reads at Q25 with fastp, built clones with MiXCR and kept in-frame beta chains. Rows are combined by CDR3 protein, so each entry shows the most common genes and DNA. TCRdb's processing, not the authors' own work, is the source of the V and J calls. For this sample the table gives about 720,000 distinct CDR3 sequences, of which roughly a sixth were detected only once. The ten largest clones take up 16% of the sample.

The table lists this clonotype with a few counts. Its antigen remains undetermined. Per-base quality was not reported, and no clone a single base away is much larger than it. Hyperthyroidism patients were newly diagnosed, had a disease duration of under 2 months, and were aged 18 to 65 years. Patients with uncontrolled infections, other autoimmune diseases, pregnancy or lactation were excluded. Diagnoses relied on clinical symptoms, serum thyroxine and TRAb, thyroid ultrasound and orbital computed tomography. For progressor patients, blood was drawn at the first diagnosis of hyperthyroidism, before any ophthalmopathy symptoms had appeared. PBMCs were isolated from 7.5 to 10 ml of fresh peripheral blood by Ficoll-Paque density gradient centrifugation. Patients classed as progressors first received a Graves' hyperthyroidism diagnosis and then went on to develop ophthalmopathy during follow-up. Trizol reagent was used to extract total RNA, and RNA quality was then checked on an Agilent 2100 Bioanalyzer.

This clonotype was obtained from a woman in her forties or fifties with Graves' hyperthyroidism that later progressed to Graves' ophthalmopathy. The source material was blood.

The CDR3 has the sequence CASSDISLLAGGLRHEQYF. Read as DNA, the sequence is TGTGCCAGCAGCGATATCTCTTTACTAGCGGGGGGGCTGAGGCACGAGCAGTACTTC. This receptor chain uses TRBV11-2 and TRBJ2-7, and 13 bases in between align with TRBD2. From a lookup of the germline V gene, CDR1 and CDR2 are SGHAT and FQNNGV. Trimmed from V: 5 bases; trimmed from J: 5 bases; junction bases lacking a gene match: 18. CDR3 length: 19 amino acids, cysteine to phenylalanine. Just the 57-base CDR3 DNA is kept, in frame starting at base 1. Extended through the reference TRBV11-2 and TRBJ2-7 proteins, this CDR3 yields the full variable domain: EAGVAQSPRYKIIEKRQSVAFWCNPISGHATLYWYQQILGQGPKLLIQFQNNGVVDDSQLPKDRFSAERLKGVDSTLKIQPAKLEDSAVYLCASSDISLLAGGLRHEQYFGPGTRLTVT.